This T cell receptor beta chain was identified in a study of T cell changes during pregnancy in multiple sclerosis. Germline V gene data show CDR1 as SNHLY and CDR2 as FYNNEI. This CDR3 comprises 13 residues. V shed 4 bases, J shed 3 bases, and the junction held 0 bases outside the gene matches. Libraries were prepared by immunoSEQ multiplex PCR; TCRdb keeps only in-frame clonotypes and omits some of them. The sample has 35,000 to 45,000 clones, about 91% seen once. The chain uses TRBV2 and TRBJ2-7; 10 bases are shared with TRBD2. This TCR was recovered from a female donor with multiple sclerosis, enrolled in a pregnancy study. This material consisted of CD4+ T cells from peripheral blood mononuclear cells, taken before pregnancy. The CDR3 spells CASSGLAGYEQYF. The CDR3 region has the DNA TGTGCCAGCAGTGGACTAGCGGGCTACGAGCAGTACTTC.